Following are 32 T cell receptor beta chains from one sample sequenced in a study of CXCR3-negative and CXCR3-positive naive CD8 T cells. These TCRs' antigens remain unknown. Study results and limitations: TRB CDR3s of CXCR3-positive naive cells were more hydrophobic than those of CXCR3-negative naive cells.

TRB cDNA libraries were made by UMI-labeled 5' RACE. From its re-call of the 5' RACE reads, TCRdb lists each CDR3 protein once, without DNA. This repertoire includes 140,000 to 150,000 distinct CDR3 sequences. The source material was naive CXCR3+ CD8+ T cells from blood. The sample's subset: CD45RO-CCR7+CD27+CD95- naive CD8+ T cells expressing CXCR3 (TNR3+). These receptors were collected from a human donor in good health. Some clones in this sample may be carry-over from other donors' samples.

The chain combines TRBV7-9 with TRBJ1-6. This CDR3 is 15 amino acids long. Germline CDR1 is SEHNR and CDR2 is FQNEAQ (reference sequence). This chain's CDR3 is CASSLVPGPGSPLHF.

The rearrangement uses TRBV5-6 and TRBJ2-7; TCRdb lists TRBD1, though no DNA is available to test this call. The CDR3 length is 12 residues. Germline lookup yields CDR1 SGHDT and CDR2 YYEEEE. CDR3 residues: CASSAGIYEQYF.

This chain uses TRBV5-4 with TRBJ2-7; TCRdb proposes TRBD1, but this gene call is untestable without DNA. CDR1 SGHNT and CDR2 YYREEE come from the germline V gene (reference sequence). The CDR3 runs 13 residues. The CDR3 sequence: CASSGTGGYEQYF.

The chain is built from TRBV5-4 and TRBJ2-5; the TRBD1 assignment by TCRdb is unverifiable without DNA. The CDR3 is 14 residues long. Germline V gene sequence: CDR1 SGHNT, CDR2 YYREEE (reference sequence). CDR3 sequence reads: CASSSGYPQETQYF. Variable domain in full (rest from reference TRBV5-4 and TRBJ2-5): ETGVTQSPTHLIKTRGQQVTLRCSSQSGHNTVSWYQQALGQGPQFIFQYYREEENGRGNFPPRFSGLQFPNYSSELNVNALELDDSALYLCASSSGYPQETQYFGPGTRLLVL.

The chain has TRBV20-1 and TRBJ2-7; TCRdb calls TRBD2, which cannot be checked without DNA. CDR1 is DFQATT and CDR2 is SNEGSKA in the germline V gene (reference sequence). The CDR3 length is 13 residues. The CDR3 here is CSATGTSWYEQYF.

The chain combines TRBV13 with TRBJ2-7. The germline CDR1 and CDR2 sequences are PRHDT and FYEKMQ (reference sequence). This CDR3 is 12 amino acids long. CDR3: CASSLLLHEQYF.

The rearrangement uses TRBV27 and TRBJ2-7. The CDR3 has 13 residues. From germline, CDR1 is MNHEY and CDR2 SMNVEV (reference sequence). The CDR3 sequence: CASSFGSNYEQYF.

V gene TRBV4-1 combines with J gene TRBJ2-1; TCRdb gives TRBD1 as the D gene, but with no DNA this cannot be confirmed. The germline CDR1 and CDR2 sequences are MGHRA and YSYEKL. CDR3 length: 15 amino acids. CDR3 sequence reads: CASSQDRGTYNEQSF.

The chain links TRBV6-6 to TRBJ1-2. The CDR3 is 15 residues long. The germline V gene encodes CDR1 MNHNY and CDR2 SVGAGI (reference sequence). The CDR3: CASMDQASISDGYTF.

This chain links TRBV7-9 with TRBJ2-1; TCRdb reports TRBD2, a call that lacks DNA to check it against. Germline CDR1 reads SEHNR; CDR2 reads FQNEAQ (reference sequence). This CDR3 is built from 18 residues. The CDR3 loop reads CASSLGLAGDPSLDEQFF.

The chain joins TRBV6-5 to TRBJ2-5; the TRBD2 assignment by TCRdb is unverifiable without DNA. The CDR3 totals 16 residues. Germline CDR1 is MNHEY and CDR2 is SVGAGI. The CDR3 is CASSYHPTSGKETQYF.

V gene TRBV11-3 combines with J gene TRBJ2-7; the TRBD1 assignment by TCRdb is unverifiable without DNA. Per germline, CDR1 SGHNT and CDR2 YENEEA. The CDR3 spans 13 residues. This CDR3 is CASSLAKGNEQYF.

This rearrangement joins TRBV29-1 to TRBJ2-2; checking the TCRdb D call of TRBD2 is not possible without DNA. CDR1 SQVTM and CDR2 ANQGSEA come from the germline V gene. The CDR3 length is 12 residues. The CDR3 protein is CSVLLDTGELFF.

The chain employs TRBV6-5 and TRBJ1-5; TCRdb gives TRBD1 as the D gene, but with no DNA this cannot be confirmed. The germline CDR1 and CDR2 sequences are MNHEY and SVGAGI. The CDR3 length is 14 residues. The CDR3 spells CASRLTGASQPQHF.

The V call is TRBV20-1, the J call TRBJ2-1; TCRdb returns TRBD2, unconfirmable since there is no DNA. CDR1 is DFQATT and CDR2 is SNEGSKA in the germline V gene (reference sequence). The length of the CDR3 is 14 residues. The chain's CDR3 is CSARGLAEYNEQFF.

This sequence joins TRBV6-2 or TRBV6-3 and TRBJ2-3; checking the TCRdb D call of TRBD1 is not possible without DNA. The CDR3 runs 14 residues. CDR1 is MNHEY and CDR2 is SVGEGT in the germline V gene. The CDR3 region is CASSSGGWTDTQYF.

The chain employs TRBV28 and TRBJ2-1; the TRBD1 assignment by TCRdb is unverifiable without DNA. CDR1 is MDHEN and CDR2 is SYDVKM in the germline V gene. The CDR3 consists of 13 residues. CDR3 protein: CASRPTRGGEQFF.

V and J are TRBV7-9 and TRBJ2-5; the D call from TCRdb, TRBD1, cannot be confirmed without DNA. Germline V gives CDR1 SEHNR, CDR2 FQNEAQ (reference sequence). The CDR3 spans 16 residues. The CDR3 spells CASSLVTGGDRQTQYF. Full variable domain (missing parts from reference TRBV7-9 and TRBJ2-5): DTGVSQNPRHKITKRGQNVTFRCDPISEHNRLYWYRQTLGQGPEFLTYFQNEAQLEKSRLLSDRFSAERPKGSFSTLEIQRTEQGDSAMYLCASSLVTGGDRQTQYFGPGTRLLVL.

This chain connects TRBV10-3 to TRBJ2-7; checking the TCRdb D call of TRBD1 is not possible without DNA. CDR3 size: 12 residues. Germline lookup yields CDR1 ENHRY and CDR2 SYGVKD. Here the CDR3 reads CAIGGSSYEQYF.

This chain joins TRBV30 and TRBJ2-2. This CDR3 is built from 12 residues. In germline, CDR1 is GTSNPN, CDR2 SVGIG (reference sequence). CDR3 sequence: CAWSAFTGELFF.

CDR3 loop: CAISESTDHNEQFF. The gene calls are TRBV10-3 and TRBJ2-1. The CDR3 consists of 14 residues. The V gene's germline CDR1 is ENHRY and CDR2 SYGVKD.

The chain employs TRBV6-1 and TRBJ2-7; TCRdb picks TRBD1, but there is no DNA to check that call. The length of the CDR3 is 13 residues. Germline CDR1 reads MNHNS; CDR2 reads SASEGT. The CDR3 loop reads CASSTGLGYEQYF.

This chain connects TRBV29-1 to TRBJ2-1; the D gene TCRdb calls, TRBD1, cannot be checked with no DNA. CDR1 SQVTM and CDR2 ANQGSEA come from the germline V gene. This CDR3 contains 14 residues. Here the CDR3 reads CSVERAEYYNEQFF.

The CDR3 sequence: CASSFIGSRELFF. The chain uses TRBV7-8 and TRBJ2-2. CDR3 length equals 13 residues. Germline V gives CDR1 SGHVS, CDR2 FQNEAQ.

The rearrangement links TRBV2 to TRBJ2-1; TCRdb's D gene call, TRBD2, goes unchecked for lack of DNA. CDR1 and CDR2 (germline): SNHLY, FYNNEI. The CDR3 has 14 residues. CDR3 sequence reads: CASPLAGLNNEQFF.

The chain joins TRBV9 to TRBJ2-3. This CDR3 has 16 amino acids. Germline CDR1 SGDLS, CDR2 YYNGEE. CDR3 amino acids: CASSVGGGAGTDTQYF.

The V gene is TRBV30, the J gene TRBJ1-1. CDR1 is GTSNPN, CDR2 SVGIG, per germline (reference sequence). CDR3 length: 13 residues. The CDR3 protein is CAWSDPPNTEAFF.

The chain couples TRBV20-1 to TRBJ2-4; TCRdb's assignment of TRBD2 cannot be checked, as there is no DNA. The CDR3 extends over 15 amino acids. CDR1 and CDR2 (germline): DFQATT, SNEGSKA (reference sequence). This CDR3 is CSASVLAGAKNIQYF.

J is TRBJ2-1 and V is TRBV4-3. The CDR3 sequence is 16 residues long. The V gene's germline CDR1 is LGHNA and CDR2 YSLEER. The chain's CDR3 is CASSQDSVIPYNEQFF.

The chain has TRBV29-1 and TRBJ1-1; as DNA is missing, the TRBD1 call by TCRdb cannot be tested. Germline V lookup: CDR1 SQVTM, CDR2 ANQGSEA. This CDR3 contains 12 residues. This CDR3 is CSVDRGHTEAFF.

V and J are TRBV9 and TRBJ1-2. Germline loops: CDR1 SGDLS, CDR2 YYNGEE. The CDR3 consists of 15 residues. This CDR3 reads CASSVGGDPYDGYTF.

This chain connects TRBV5-1 to TRBJ2-7; TCRdb's D gene call, TRBD1, goes unchecked for lack of DNA. Germline CDR1 is SGHRS and CDR2 is YFSETQ. The CDR3 loop spans 16 amino acids. CDR3: CASSYPPGPEGYEQYF.